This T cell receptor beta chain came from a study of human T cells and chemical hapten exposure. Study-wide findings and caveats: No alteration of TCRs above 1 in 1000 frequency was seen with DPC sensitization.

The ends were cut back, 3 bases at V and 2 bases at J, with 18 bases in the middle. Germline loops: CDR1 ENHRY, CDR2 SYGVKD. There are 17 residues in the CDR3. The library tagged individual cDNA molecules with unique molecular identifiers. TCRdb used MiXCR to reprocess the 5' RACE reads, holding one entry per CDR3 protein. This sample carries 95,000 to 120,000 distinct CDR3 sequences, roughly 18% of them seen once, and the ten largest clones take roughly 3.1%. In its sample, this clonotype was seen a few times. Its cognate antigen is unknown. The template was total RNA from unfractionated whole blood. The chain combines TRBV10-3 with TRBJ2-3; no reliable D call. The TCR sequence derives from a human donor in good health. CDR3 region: CAISEGRVAPYTDTQYF. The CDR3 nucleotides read TGTGCCATCAGTGAAGGCCGTGTGGCACCTTACACAGATACGCAGTATTTT.